A single sample gave rise to the 10 T cell receptor beta chains below, sequenced in a study of shared clonotypes between healthy human individuals. Terminally differentiated effector memory CD45RA+ cells were excluded from the naive CD8 cells, which were CD45RO-negative and positively selected for CCR7. The protocol was immunoSEQ multiplex PCR, while the TCRdb copy is restricted to in-frame clones and leaves out a portion. The sample shows around 1.9 million clones, 93% of them seen only once. Sequencing was performed on naive CD8+ T cells from PBMCs. The receptors shown here come from a man between 18 and 35 years old in good health. Some clones in this sample may be carry-over from other donors' samples.

On this clone itself: The sample contains more than one DNA sequence encoding this CDR3. This chain uses TRBV27 with TRBJ2-7, with 11 bases aligning to TRBD1. The germline V gene has CDR1 MNHEY and CDR2 SMNVEV (reference sequence). The J segment lost 2 bases and the V segment lost 6 bases, leaving 6 bases of the junction unmatched. The CDR3 runs 15 residues. The CDR3 DNA reads as TGTGCCAGCAGCCGGGGGGGACAGGGGGCCTACGAGCAGTACTTC. Translating it yields CASSRGGQGAYEQYF.

The chain has TRBV9 and TRBJ2-1, with D unresolved. Germline V gives CDR1 SGDLS, CDR2 YYNGEE. This CDR3 comprises 15 residues. Deletions cut 4 bases from V and 1 base from J, with 12 bases between. CDR3 residues: CASSLTGGSYNEQFF. As DNA, the CDR3 is TGTGCCAGCAGCCTTACGGGCGGTTCCTACAATGAGCAGTTCTTC.

The chain recombines TRBV7-6 with TRBJ2-2; D call uncertain. Germline CDR1 and CDR2: SGHVS and FNYEAQ. This CDR3 is 15 amino acids long. The ends were cut back, 1 base at V and 3 bases at J, with 9 bases in the middle. As DNA, the CDR3 is TGTGCCAGCAGCTTAGGGCAGGTCCACACCGGGGAGCTGTTTTTT. It specifies CASSLGQVHTGELFF. The whole variable domain, remainder taken from reference TRBV7-6 and TRBJ2-2, is GAGVSQSPRYKVTKRGQDVALRCDPISGHVSLYWYRQALGQGPEFLTYFNYEAQQDKSGLPNDRFSAERPEGSISTLTIQRTEQRDSAMYRCASSLGQVHTGELFFGEGSRLTVL.

The chain employs TRBV6-5 and TRBJ1-1; 7 bases agree with TRBD1. Germline V CDR1 and CDR2: MNHEY, SVGAGI. The length of the CDR3 is 15 residues. V trimming: 7 bases; J trimming: 2 bases; junction bases outside the gene matches: 10. The CDR3 region has the DNA TGTGCCAGCACCCCGGGACAGAATCATAACACTGAAGCTTTCTTT. Encoded protein: CASTPGQNHNTEAFF.

This chain links TRBV29-1 with TRBJ2-5; D is unresolved. The DNA matches TRBJ2-7 better at its end, which makes the J call doubtful. This CDR3 has 13 amino acids. The germline V gene encodes CDR1 SQVTM and CDR2 ANQGSEA. Written as DNA, the CDR3 is TGCAGCGTTGAAGAAGAGAACTCCTACGAGCAGTACTTC. This encodes CSVEEENSYEQYF.

CDR3 sequence: CASSSPGQGTNIQYF. As DNA, the CDR3 is TGTGCCAGCAGCTCTCCGGGACAGGGCACGAACATTCAGTACTTC. V usage is TRBV13 and J usage is TRBJ2-4; 9 bases are shared with TRBD1. Looked up from germline, CDR1 is PRHDT and CDR2 is FYEKMQ (reference sequence). V trimming: 4 bases; J trimming: 7 bases; junction bases outside the gene matches: 8. The CDR3 is made up of 15 amino acids.

This chain links TRBV7-9 with TRBJ1-5, with D hard to call. The V and J ends lost 2 bases and 3 bases respectively, with 17 bases between them. This CDR3 is built from 17 residues. Germline lookup yields CDR1 SEHNR and CDR2 FQNEAQ (reference sequence). The CDR3 DNA is TGTGCCAGCAGCTTAAATCTGGGAGGGTTCAACAATCAGCCCCAGCATTTT. It codes for CASSLNLGGFNNQPQHF.

This clone showed up just once. This chain uses TRBV27 with TRBJ2-7; D call uncertain. The V and J ends lost 6 bases and 6 bases respectively, with 15 bases between them. Germline-derived CDR1 and CDR2 are MNHEY and SMNVEV (reference sequence). This CDR3 is built from 13 residues. CDR3 sequence: CASSLRVRSEQYF. CDR3 DNA: TGTGCCAGCAGCCTAAGAGTTCGGAGCGAGCAGTACTTC.

On this clone: One end of the junction is discordant with germline, which a read error may explain. The gene calls are TRBV29-1 and TRBJ1-2; tentative D call: TRBD1 (6 bases). Germline V gene data show CDR1 as SQVTM and CDR2 as ANQGSEA. CDR3 length equals 15 residues. Here the CDR3 DNA reads TGCAGCGTCGAAGAGACAGGACGGGATCTCTATGGCTACACCTTC. This gives the protein CSVEETGRDLYGYTF.

DNA for the CDR3: TGTGCCAGCAGCTTACCTAGCGGGAACACCGGGGAGCTGTTTTTT. Amino acids: CASSLPSGNTGELFF. V and J are TRBV7-9 and TRBJ2-2; 7 bases are a match to TRBD2. V lost 2 bases to trimming and J lost 1 base; unmatched junction nucleotides: 1. This CDR3 has 15 residues. CDR1 and CDR2 (germline): SEHNR, FQNEAQ (reference sequence).